The following is a TCR beta chain sequence with its context. Participant age was roughly 18 to 95 years, and participants resided in roughly 25 US areas. Cohort allocation depended upon clinical history that participants reported. Individuals in the exposed group had encountered a COVID-19 case within 2 weeks preceding study entry. This sample is part of a study of blood T cell repertoires in COVID-19. Across the study: COVID-19 samples, acute and convalescent, were from the United States, Italy and Spain.

The CDR3 is 15 residues long. CDR1 is MNHEY and CDR2 is SMNVEV in the germline V gene (reference sequence). V dropped 3 bases and J dropped 0 bases, with 11 bases sitting between them. Method: immunoSEQ multiplex PCR; TCRdb's copy keeps in-frame clones and lacks some. The sample contains 110,000 to 150,000 clones, under 90% of which appear only once. The receptor comes from a young woman who had been exposed to COVID-19. The specimen sequenced was PBMCs or T cells enriched from blood (not recorded which). The chain couples TRBV27 to TRBJ1-1; weak D call: TRBD1 (6 bases). CDR3 in DNA: TGTGCCAGCAGTTTCACGACAGGATTGAACACTGAAGCTTTCTTT. This gives the protein CASSFTTGLNTEAFF.